This T cell receptor (beta chain) is from a study of T cells of healthy individuals. Each CDR3 protein is one row after TCRdb ran MiXCR on the 5' RACE reads. The sample carries about 96,000 distinct CDR3 sequences, 17% recorded once. V lost 2 bases, J lost 4 bases, and 5 bases lay in between. The CDR3 is made up of 12 amino acids. CDR1 and CDR2 from the germline V gene are LGHNA and YNFKEQ. The V gene is TRBV4-2, the J gene TRBJ1-2, with D uncertain. This receptor was obtained from a human donor in good health. CDR3: CASSQTGYGYTF. In nucleotides, the CDR3 is TGTGCCAGCAGCCAAACGGGCTATGGCTACACCTTC.